This TCR beta chain was sequenced during a study of regulatory T cells in long-lasting Graves disease. The CDR3 contains 15 residues. V was pared by 0 bases and J by 0 bases, with 6 bases between. The germline gives CDR1 LNHDA, CDR2 SQIVND (reference sequence). The time point: persistent/refractory GD, antithyroid drugs over 5 years with positive TRAb. From PBMCs, RNA was extracted and then used to make the TCR library. Construction of the TCR beta libraries employed iRepertoire HTBI primers in conjunction with Arm-PCR of CDR3 regions. Using its own MiXCR run on the multiplex PCR reads, TCRdb lists one record per CDR3 protein. Of a few hundred thousand distinct CDR3 sequences listed, 23% are singletons.

The sequencing here drew on peripheral blood mononuclear cells (PBMCs), taken when the disease was refractory, from a patient treated with antithyroid drugs. The chain is built from TRBV19 and TRBJ2-4, with D hard to call. The receptor was isolated from a female donor with Graves disease. The CDR3 is CASSIDLVAKNIQYF. The DNA for the CDR3 is TGTGCCAGTAGTATAGATCTTGTAGCCAAAAACATTCAGTACTTC.